This TCR beta chain was recovered during a study of T cell repertoires in cytomegalovirus infection. Study-level information: A matching HLA type, together with CMV infection, was signaled by public TCR beta signatures. Study results and caveats: Summed public TCR beta family frequency identified CMV carriers bearing the relevant HLA. Dominating the ex vivo response were HLA-C-restricted CMV-specific TCR beta clonotypes.

Points on this clonotype: Its antigen is not known.

Each CDR3 protein is one row after TCRdb ran MiXCR on the reads. The sample contains about 740,000 distinct CDR3 sequences, 35% to 45% of which appear only once. Germline CDR1 and CDR2: LNHDA and SQIVND (reference sequence). CDR3 length equals 16 residues. V was trimmed by 3 bases and J by 0 bases, leaving 12 bases between them. The sample consisted of PBMCs. This chain links TRBV19 with TRBJ1-5; unclear D gene. The origin of this receptor is a human donor in good health (CMV status not recorded). Some clones in this sample may be carry-over from other donors' samples. In nucleotides, the CDR3 is TGTGCCAGTAGTATGAGGACGGCTTATAGCAATCAGCCCCAGCATTTT. It is translated as CASSMRTAYSNQPQHF.